Following are 28 T cell receptor beta chains from one sample sequenced in a study of CD39 and CD103 CD8 tumor-infiltrating T cells. Sequencing was performed with immunoSEQ multiplex PCR; in TCRdb, only in-frame clones are kept and a portion is missing. The sample yields approximately 17,000 clones, 75% to 95% seen once. The sequenced material came from CD8+ T cells sorted from blood. Subset specified: total memory CD8 T cells (CD45RA-CCR7+/-) from blood or uninvolved lymph node. The receptors stem from a human donor with head and neck squamous cell carcinoma.

This clone appeared a single time. The chain links TRBV7-9 to TRBJ2-6; 8 bases map to TRBD1. Unmatched junction bases numbered 12, after V lost 1 base and J lost 4 bases. The CDR3 loop spans 19 amino acids. Germline V gives CDR1 SEHNR, CDR2 FQNEAQ (reference sequence). The CDR3 loop reads CASSLGSGGITSGANVLTF. In nucleotides, the CDR3 is TGTGCCAGCAGCTTAGGGTCAGGGGGCATAACTTCCGGGGCCAACGTCCTGACTTTC.

The chain joins TRBV5-1 to TRBJ1-2; 9 positions match TRBD1. CDR3 length: 15 amino acids. Germline V gene lookup returns CDR1 SGHRS and CDR2 YFSETQ. V trimming: 4 bases; J trimming: 5 bases; junction bases outside the gene matches: 9. Here the CDR3 reads CASSIWTGDYYGYTF. The CDR3 DNA follows: TGCGCCAGCAGCATATGGACAGGGGATTATTATGGCTACACCTTC. Variable domain in full (rest from reference TRBV5-1 and TRBJ1-2): KAGVTQTPRYLIKTRGQQVTLSCSPISGHRSVSWYQQTPGQGLQFLFEYFSETQRNKGNFPGRFSGRQFSNSRSEMNVSTLELGDSALYLCASSIWTGDYYGYTFGSGTRLTVV.

The chain joins TRBV7-3 to TRBJ2-2, with TRBD1 matching 8 bases. Germline CDR1 reads SGHTA; CDR2 reads FQGTGA. The CDR3 has 14 amino acids. The trim removed 5 bases at V and 6 bases at J, leaving 5 bases unmatched. DNA of the CDR3: TGTGCCAGCAGCCCGACAGGGGCCCCCGGGGAGCTGTTTTTT. Translation: CASSPTGAPGELFF. Variable domain in full (rest from reference TRBV7-3 and TRBJ2-2): GAGVSQTPSNKVTEKGKYVELRCDPISGHTALYWYRQSLGQGPEFLIYFQGTGAADDSGLPNDRFFAVRPEGSVSTLKIQRTERGDSAVYLCASSPTGAPGELFFGEGSRLTVL.

This chain joins TRBV11-2 and TRBJ1-2; perhaps TRBD1 as D (5 bases). This CDR3 has 13 residues. Germline V CDR1 and CDR2: SGHAT, FQNNGV. V lost 5 bases, J lost 1 base, and 8 bases lay in between. The CDR3 spells CASSVGDNYGYTF. The DNA of the CDR3 is TGTGCCAGCAGCGTAGGGGATAACTATGGCTACACCTTC.

The genes are TRBV2 and TRBJ1-1; TRBD1 matches 7 bases. The CDR3 contains 16 residues. Looked up from germline, CDR1 is SNHLY and CDR2 is FYNNEI. Trimming took 7 bases from V and 4 from J; bases not matched to a gene: 15. The CDR3 DNA is TGTGCCAGCACGGAAACCAGACAGGGTTTCATCACTGAAGCTTTCTTT. It codes for CASTETRQGFITEAFF.

The rearrangement joins TRBV7-6 to TRBJ2-3, with TRBD2 matching 8 bases. The CDR3 is 15 amino acids. Trimming removed 2 bases from V and 6 bases from J; junction bases left unmatched: 7. Germline V CDR1 and CDR2: SGHVS, FNYEAQ. CDR3 sequence reads: CASSLIGGAVDTQYF. In DNA form, the CDR3 reads TGTGCCAGCAGCTTAATCGGGGGGGCCGTCGATACGCAGTATTTT.

V is TRBV6-5 and J is TRBJ2-7, with D perhaps TRBD1 (7 bases). In germline, CDR1 is MNHEY, CDR2 SVGAGI. CDR3 size: 14 residues. Trimming pared 2 bases from V and 4 bases from J, leaving 12 bases between. The CDR3 DNA sequence: TGTGCCAGCAGTTACGGTTCAGGGGGGTACGAGCAGTACTTC. As protein: CASSYGSGGYEQYF.

In this sample, this clone turned up once. J is TRBJ1-2 and V is TRBV5-6; 7 positions match TRBD1. Germline V gives CDR1 SGHDT, CDR2 YYEEEE. The V segment lost 4 bases and the J segment 5 bases; nucleotides outside the gene matches: 11. The CDR3 runs to 15 residues. The CDR3 sequence: CASSPTPGGPYGYTF. CDR3 DNA: TGTGCCAGCAGCCCCACCCCAGGGGGTCCATATGGCTACACCTTC. Variable domain in full (rest from reference TRBV5-6 and TRBJ1-2): DAGVTQSPTHLIKTRGQQVTLRCSPKSGHDTVSWYQQALGQGPQFIFQYYEEEERQRGNFPDRFSGHQFPNYSSELNVNALLLGDSALYLCASSPTPGGPYGYTFGSGTRLTVV.

The chain carries TRBV19 and TRBJ1-1; no reliable D call. The germline CDR1 and CDR2 sequences are LNHDA and SQIVND (reference sequence). The CDR3 is 13 residues long. V shed 3 bases and J shed 4 bases, with 9 bases lying between them. CDR3 in amino acids: CASSITLGTEAFF. The CDR3 region has the DNA TGTGCCAGTAGTATCACGTTGGGCACTGAAGCTTTCTTT.

The chain carries TRBV7-6 and TRBJ2-3, with D perhaps being TRBD1 or TRBD2 (5 bases each). Germline V gives CDR1 SGHVS, CDR2 FNYEAQ. The CDR3 length is 14 residues. V lost 8 bases and J lost 5, with 17 bases in between. The CDR3 spells CASLGSGPGDTQYF. CDR3 coding DNA: TGTGCCAGCTTAGGTTCGGGGCCGGGAGATACGCAGTATTTT. Full variable domain (remainder filled in from reference TRBV7-6 and TRBJ2-3): GAGVSQSPRYKVTKRGQDVALRCDPISGHVSLYWYRQALGQGPEFLTYFNYEAQQDKSGLPNDRFSAERPEGSISTLTIQRTEQRDSAMYRCASLGSGPGDTQYFGPGTRLTVL.

The chain recombines TRBV4-2 with TRBJ2-7; D is unresolved. The germline V and J ends were trimmed by 0 bases and 3 bases, with 15 bases remaining between them. The CDR3 is 16 residues long. The germline V gene has CDR1 LGHNA and CDR2 YNFKEQ. The CDR3 nucleotides read TGTGCCAGCAGCCAAGATTATCTCCAACAAAGCTACGAGCAGTACTTC. It specifies CASSQDYLQQSYEQYF.

V gene TRBV6-6 combines with J gene TRBJ2-7; possibly TRBD1 for D (5 bases). Between the trimmed V and J ends, which lost 2 bases and 7 bases, there was a span of 6 bases. This CDR3 comprises 11 residues. CDR1 is MNHNY, CDR2 SVGAGI, per germline (reference sequence). DNA of the CDR3: TGTGCCAGCAGTTACGGACATGAGCAGTACTTC. Translated: CASSYGHEQYF.

The chain employs TRBV15 and TRBJ1-4, with D maybe TRBD1 (6 bases). V lost 5 bases, J lost 4 bases, and 17 bases lay in between. Germline-derived CDR1 and CDR2 are LNHNV and YYDKDF (reference sequence). This CDR3 is built from 16 residues. CDR3: CATSGTSGALNEKLFF. For the CDR3, the DNA is TGTGCCACCAGCGGAACTTCAGGGGCCCTTAATGAAAAACTGTTTTTT.

A single count supports this clone. The rearrangement uses TRBV29-1 and TRBJ2-5; D ambiguous. The J call may be incorrect, as the DNA end agrees better with TRBJ2-7. In germline, CDR1 is SQVTM, CDR2 ANQGSEA. The CDR3 loop spans 14 amino acids. CDR3: CSGLKQGINYEQYF. The CDR3 bases are TGCAGCGGTCTGAAACAAGGAATCAACTACGAGCAGTACTTC.

This chain's CDR3 is CASGWEEESNQPQHF. The CDR3 nucleotides are TGTGCCAGTGGTTGGGAGGAGGAGAGCAATCAGCCCCAGCATTTT. V usage is TRBV2 and J usage is TRBJ1-5; D uncertain. This CDR3 has 15 amino acids. Trimming took 9 bases from V and 1 from J, leaving 16 bases between them. CDR1 SNHLY and CDR2 FYNNEI come from the germline V gene.

The chain recombines TRBV13 with TRBJ2-7; no clear D gene. Per the germline V gene, CDR1 is PRHDT and CDR2 is FYEKMQ (reference sequence). Trimming shortened V by 2 bases and J by 2 bases, and 10 bases separated the two germline ends. The CDR3 covers 14 residues. The CDR3 spells CASSLLGATYEQYF. The DNA of the CDR3 is TGTGCCAGCAGCTTATTGGGTGCAACCTACGAGCAGTACTTC.

This chain connects TRBV5-5 to TRBJ2-5; D might be TRBD1 or TRBD2, each matching 5 bases. This CDR3 has 14 amino acids. V gave up 3 bases and J gave up 4 bases, with 13 bases separating them. CDR1 SGHKS and CDR2 YYEKEE come from the germline V gene (reference sequence). The CDR3 sequence: CASSSREGRETQYF. CDR3 coding DNA: TGTGCCAGCAGCTCCCGCGAGGGGAGAGAGACCCAGTACTTC.

The V and J genes are TRBV2 and TRBJ1-1; D is undetermined. Deletions cut 3 bases from V and 7 bases from J, with 9 bases between. CDR1 and CDR2 (germline): SNHLY, FYNNEI. The CDR3 loop spans 12 amino acids. CDR3 region: CASSDQRIEAFF. CDR3 bases: TGTGCCAGCAGTGATCAGAGAATTGAAGCTTTCTTT.

The rearrangement uses TRBV6-1 and TRBJ2-7; the D gene is possibly TRBD2 (5 bases). The V end lost 6 bases, the J end lost 6 bases, and 21 bases lay between the germline ends. Germline V gene sequence: CDR1 MNHNS, CDR2 SASEGT. CDR3 length: 15 amino acids. Here the CDR3 DNA reads TGTGCCAGCAGCGAACACAACCTTGAGGGTCGCGAGCAGTACTTC. Translating it yields CASSEHNLEGREQYF.

This chain connects TRBV4-1 to TRBJ1-2; a weak D match, TRBD1 (6 bases). V gave up 3 bases and J gave up 2 bases, with 13 bases separating them. Germline assignment: CDR1 MGHRA and CDR2 YSYEKL. The CDR3 is 15 residues long. As DNA, the CDR3 is TGCGCCAGCAGCCAGTCGACAGGATCCAACTATGGCTACACCTTC. It translates to CASSQSTGSNYGYTF.

This sequence joins TRBV7-9 and TRBJ1-4; D is uncertain. V lost 3 bases to trimming and J lost 5 bases, with 10 bases between them. This CDR3 has 14 amino acids. Germline CDR1 is SEHNR and CDR2 is FQNEAQ (reference sequence). The CDR3 loop reads CASSFLGINEKLFF. The CDR3 DNA is TGTGCCAGCAGCTTTCTGGGCATCAATGAAAAACTGTTTTTT.

The V call is TRBV19, the J call TRBJ1-2, with TRBD1 identical over 8 bases. The CDR3 runs to 12 residues. J gave up 6 bases and V 5 bases, and 2 bases lay outside the gene matches. In germline, CDR1 is LNHDA, CDR2 SQIVND (reference sequence). In DNA form, the CDR3 reads TGTGCCAGTAGTCAGGGGGCGGATGGCTACACCTTC. Protein product: CASSQGADGYTF.

The CDR3 region has the DNA TGTGCCAGCAGCTTAGAGACAGGAGCTTCCTACGAGCAGTACTTC. Its protein product is CASSLETGASYEQYF. The V call is TRBV7-6, the J call TRBJ2-7, with a possible D match to TRBD1 (6 bases). Germline V gene data show CDR1 as SGHVS and CDR2 as FNYEAQ. The CDR3 has 15 amino acids. Deletions cut 1 base from V and 1 base from J, with 11 bases between.

The sample holds one count of this clone. V gene TRBV11-1 combines with J gene TRBJ1-3; D is unclear. CDR3 length: 15 residues. Germline assignment: CDR1 SGHAT and CDR2 FQDESV (reference sequence). V was cut by 5 bases and J by 4 bases, with 15 bases left in between. The CDR3 DNA is TGTGCCAGCAGCGACGGGTCTTTCTTCGGAAACACCATATATTTT. Its translation is CASSDGSFFGNTIYF.

The rearrangement links TRBV27 to TRBJ1-5, with D tentatively TRBD1 (6 bases). V was cut by 6 bases and J by 5 bases, with 20 bases left in between. The CDR3 consists of 16 residues. Germline CDR1 is MNHEY and CDR2 is SMNVEV (reference sequence). CDR3: CASRSGTGMADQPQHF. The CDR3 DNA follows: TGTGCCAGCAGATCTGGTACAGGGATGGCGGATCAGCCCCAGCATTTT.

V and J are TRBV19 and TRBJ2-5; 7 positions agree with TRBD1. The CDR3 spans 15 residues. Germline loops: CDR1 LNHDA, CDR2 SQIVND (reference sequence). The trim removed 3 bases at V and 5 bases at J, leaving 9 bases unmatched. Here the CDR3 reads CASSIPTGLGETQYF. In nucleotides, the CDR3 is TGTGCCAGTAGTATCCCGACAGGGTTGGGGGAGACCCAGTACTTC.

The sample holds one count of this clone. The chain links TRBV6-1 to TRBJ1-2, with a possible D match to TRBD1 (5 bases). This CDR3 contains 15 residues. V was cut by 2 bases and J by 3 bases, with 13 bases left in between. Germline V lookup: CDR1 MNHNS, CDR2 SASEGT. CDR3 residues: CASSESWGTDYGYTF. The CDR3 region has the DNA TGTGCCAGCAGTGAAAGTTGGGGGACGGACTATGGCTACACCTTC.

The rearrangement links TRBV2 to TRBJ2-7; no firm D call. CDR3 length: 10 amino acids. Between the trimmed V and J ends, which lost 6 bases and 4 bases, there was a span of 4 bases. The germline V gene has CDR1 SNHLY and CDR2 FYNNEI. For the CDR3, the DNA is TGTGCCAGCAGCCAGTACGAGCAGTACTTC. Translating gives CASSQYEQYF.